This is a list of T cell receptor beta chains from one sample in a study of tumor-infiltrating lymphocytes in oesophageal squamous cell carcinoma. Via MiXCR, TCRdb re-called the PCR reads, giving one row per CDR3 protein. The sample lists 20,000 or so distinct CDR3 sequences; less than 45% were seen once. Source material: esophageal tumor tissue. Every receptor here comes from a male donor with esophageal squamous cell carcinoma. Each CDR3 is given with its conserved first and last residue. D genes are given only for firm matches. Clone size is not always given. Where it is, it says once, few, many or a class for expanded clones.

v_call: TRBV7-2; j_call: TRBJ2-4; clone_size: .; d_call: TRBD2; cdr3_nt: TGTGCCAGCGGACTAGCGGCGGGCACAGATACGCAGTACTTC; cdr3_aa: CASGLAAGTDTQYF
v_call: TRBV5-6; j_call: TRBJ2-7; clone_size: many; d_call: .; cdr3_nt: TGTGCCAGCAGCTTGGAGGACTCCACCTACGAGCAGTACTTC; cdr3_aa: CASSLEDSTYEQYF
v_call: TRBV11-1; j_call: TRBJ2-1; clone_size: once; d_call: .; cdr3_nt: TGTGCCAGCAGCTTCGGGGTACTGTCCTACAATGAGCAGTTCTTC; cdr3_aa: CASSFGVLSYNEQFF
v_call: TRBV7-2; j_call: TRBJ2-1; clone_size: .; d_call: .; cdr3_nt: TGTGCCAGCAGCTCCGGACAGCACAATGAGCAGTTCTTC; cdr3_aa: CASSSGQHNEQFF
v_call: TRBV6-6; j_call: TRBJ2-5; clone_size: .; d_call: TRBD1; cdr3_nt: TGTGCCAGCAGTTACTCGATCTCGGGACAGGGGGGCACGGAGACCCAGTACTTC; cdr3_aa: CASSYSISGQGGTETQYF
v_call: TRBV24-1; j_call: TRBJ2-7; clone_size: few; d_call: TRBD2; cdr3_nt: TGTGCCACCAGTGACCCGACTAGCTTAATGGGTGAGCAGTACTTC; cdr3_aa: CATSDPTSLMGEQYF
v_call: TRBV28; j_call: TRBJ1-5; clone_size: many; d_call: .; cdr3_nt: TGTGCCAGCAGTTTCTCGCAGACACCGAATCAGCCCCAGCATTTT; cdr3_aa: CASSFSQTPNQPQHF
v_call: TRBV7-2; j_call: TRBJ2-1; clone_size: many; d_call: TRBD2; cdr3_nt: TGTGCCAGCAGCCCGTTCCTGGGGGGGGGCTACAATGAGCAGTTCTTC; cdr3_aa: CASSPFLGGGYNEQFF
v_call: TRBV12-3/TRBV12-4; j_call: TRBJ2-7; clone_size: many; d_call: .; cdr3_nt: TGTGCCAGCAGCCCCGGGATAGAGCAGTACTTC; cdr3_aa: CASSPGIEQYF
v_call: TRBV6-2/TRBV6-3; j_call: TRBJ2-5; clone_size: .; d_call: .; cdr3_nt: TGTGCCAGCAGTTACCCATGGACAAATGAGCAGTACTTC; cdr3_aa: CASSYPWTNEQYF
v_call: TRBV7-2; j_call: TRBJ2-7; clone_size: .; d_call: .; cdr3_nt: TGTGCCAGCAGCTTCCCCTTGCGCCGGTCCTACGAGCAGTACTTC; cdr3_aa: CASSFPLRRSYEQYF
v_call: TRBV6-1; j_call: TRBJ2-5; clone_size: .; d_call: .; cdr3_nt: TGTGCCAGCAGTGCCTTGTTGTTTCCCCCCTACGAGCAGTACTTT; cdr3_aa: CASSALLFPPYEQYF
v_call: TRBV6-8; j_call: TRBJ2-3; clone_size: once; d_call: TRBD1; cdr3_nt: TGTGCCAGCAGTTCCGACAGGGGGCTGAGCACAGATACGCAGTATTTT; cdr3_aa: CASSSDRGLSTDTQYF
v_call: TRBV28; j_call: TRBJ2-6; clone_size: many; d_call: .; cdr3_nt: TGTGCCAGCAGCCCAGGTTCTGCTGGGGCCAACGTCCTGACTTTC; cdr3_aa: CASSPGSAGANVLTF
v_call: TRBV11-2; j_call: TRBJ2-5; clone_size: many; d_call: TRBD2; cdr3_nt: TGTGCCAGCAGCTTAGAAAATAGCGGGGAGCAGTACTTC; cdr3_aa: CASSLENSGEQYF
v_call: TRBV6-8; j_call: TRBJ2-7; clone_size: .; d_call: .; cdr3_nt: TGTGCCAGCAGTTACGTACATTCAGGAGACTACGAGCAGTACTTC; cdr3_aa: CASSYVHSGDYEQYF
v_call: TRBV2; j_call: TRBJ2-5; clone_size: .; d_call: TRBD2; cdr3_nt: TGTGCCAGCAGTGACGGGACTAGCAACTTTGCAGAGACCCAGTACTTC; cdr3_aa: CASSDGTSNFAETQYF
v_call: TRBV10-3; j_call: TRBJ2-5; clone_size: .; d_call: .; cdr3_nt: TGTGCCATCAGTGAAGGACAGATCAATTCACCCCTCCACTTC; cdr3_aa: CAISEGQINSPLHF
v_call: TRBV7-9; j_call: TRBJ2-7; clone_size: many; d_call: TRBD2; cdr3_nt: TGTGCCAGCAGCTTTCTAGCGGGAGAAGTCTACGAGCAGTACTTC; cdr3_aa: CASSFLAGEVYEQYF
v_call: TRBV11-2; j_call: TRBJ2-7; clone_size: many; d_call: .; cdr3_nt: TGTGCCAGCAGCCCGTACCGGGAAGCCTACGAGCAGTACTTC; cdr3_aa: CASSPYREAYEQYF
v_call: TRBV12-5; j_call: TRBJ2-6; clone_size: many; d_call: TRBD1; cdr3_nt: TGTGCTAGTGGTCCACCGGGACAGGGAAGCTCTGGGGCCAACGTCCTGACTTTC; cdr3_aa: CASGPPGQGSSGANVLTF
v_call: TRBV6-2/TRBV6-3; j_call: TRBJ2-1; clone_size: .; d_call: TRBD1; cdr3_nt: TGTGCCAGCACCACCCAGGGGGAATACAATGAGCAGTTCTTC; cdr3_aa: CASTTQGEYNEQFF
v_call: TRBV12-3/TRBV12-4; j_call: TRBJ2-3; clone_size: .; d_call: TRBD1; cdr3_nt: TGTGCCAGCAGAAGACAGGGGCTCACAGATACGCAGTATTTT; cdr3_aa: CASRRQGLTDTQYF
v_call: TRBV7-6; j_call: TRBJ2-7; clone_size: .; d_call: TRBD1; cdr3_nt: TGTGCCAGCAGCACAGGGGGCGAGCAGTACTTC; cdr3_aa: CASSTGGEQYF